This T cell receptor (beta chain) was captured in a study of T cells in Graves' hyperthyroidism and ophthalmopathy (dated by TCRdb to the late 2010s). With regard to the full study: Peripheral blood was collected at initial diagnosis, before any treatment. To identify distinguishing TCR V-J signatures, a discovery cohort of about a hundred patients was used, comprising 40 to 45 with Graves' ophthalmopathy and some 60 with stable Graves' hyperthyroidism. Prospective prediction of ophthalmopathy was tested in an independent validation cohort consisting of roughly 19 hyperthyroidism patients and around 17 patients who later progressed to ophthalmopathy. The 100 or so discovery patients were randomly split 7:3 into training and test sets. The study also compared thyroid tissue and blood T-cell repertoires from more than five Graves' hyperthyroidism patients. Once sampling was done, hyperthyroidism patients were given methimazole at a starting dose of 30 mg daily, whereas ophthalmopathy patients were given high-dose intravenous methylprednisolone. The paper describes TCR Vbeta CDR3 sequencing of 120 to 150 peripheral blood samples, made up of around 41 ophthalmopathy patients, some 76 hyperthyroidism patients and 17 progressor patients. Broad study findings and their caveats: In cross-validation, a model built on a 13 V-J signature told ophthalmopathy apart from stable hyperthyroidism with over 85% sensitivity and roughly 81% specificity, and in testing the same model reached 80%/75%. No statistical method was used to fix the sample size in advance, and group allocation was not hidden from the investigators. Most expanded thyroid clonotypes (frequency above 0.001) were also detected in blood, a finding suggesting that blood repertoires may reflect thyroid immune responses. During validation, the model predicted progression to ophthalmopathy a median of about 5.9 months ahead of onset, with approximately 71% sensitivity and more than 72% specificity.

This clonotype was observed a handful of times. No antigen is known for it. Per-base quality was not reported, and no clone a single base away is much larger than it. Amplification of TCR beta CDR3 regions was carried out from RNA transcripts. A first-round RT-PCR of the TCR CDR3 used the HTBI primer set with the Qiagen OneStep RT-PCR kit. A second multiplex PCR round built the libraries, followed by size selection and purification. Paired-end sequencing of the libraries was performed with 100 bp reads on an Illumina HiSeq2000. The published analysis was carried out like this. SOAPnuke was used to process the raw data, throwing out any read that contained adapters or uncalled bases, had a mean Phred below 15, or lacked an exact constant-primer or identifier match. High-quality paired reads were merged with COPE v1.2.5, and unique nucleotide sequences were defined as clonotypes. MiTCR v1.1 was used to align clonotypes to the IMGT TRBV, TRBD and TRBJ reference segments. Only V-J combinations with frequency above 0.0001, covering 99% to 99.2% of repertoires, were analysed. The TCS score was defined as the ratio of F50 (clonal expansion) to E x V (chaos), calculated using BLOSUM62-based TCRdist between CDR3 peptides within each V-J. Welch's t-statistics and random forest reduced around 520 V-J features to 13, which were used in a naive Bayes classifier (R e1071). Thyroid-blood repertoire similarity was quantified with the Morisita-Horn index. TCRdb ran its own pipeline on the public reads, namely fastp trimming at Q25 and MiXCR clone calling, and kept in-frame beta chains. Entries are consolidated by CDR3 protein sequence, retaining the most common genes and DNA. TCRdb assigned the V and J calls; the authors' analysis was not used. Within this sample are about 680,000 distinct CDR3 sequences, with under 45% of them counted one time only. Around 30% of the sample goes to the ten largest clones.

Stable Graves' hyperthyroidism was defined as no progression to ophthalmopathy during 18 months of follow-up. Hyperthyroidism patients were aged 18 to 65 years and newly diagnosed, with disease duration of less than 2 months. Exclusion was applied to patients with uncontrolled infections, other autoimmune diseases, pregnancy or lactation. Clinical symptoms, serum thyroxine and TRAb, thyroid ultrasound, and orbital computed tomography formed the basis for the diagnoses. PBMCs were isolated from more than 9 ml of fresh peripheral blood by Ficoll-Paque density gradient centrifugation. Trizol reagent was used to extract total RNA, and RNA quality was then checked on an Agilent 2100 Bioanalyzer. Sequencing was performed on blood. The source of this sequence is a middle-aged woman with Graves' hyperthyroidism.

The CDR3 protein: CASSWHRPGTGSDTEAFF. The sequenced DNA is TGTGCCAGCAGTTGGCACCGTCCCGGGACAGGGAGCGACACTGAAGCTTTCTTT. This chain is built from TRBV6-6 and TRBJ1-1; TRBD1 matches 9 bases in the middle. V is cut back by 4 bases and J by 3 bases, with 15 bases in the junction unmatched. The CDR3 holds 18 amino acids from the cysteine to the phenylalanine. Only CDR3 DNA is held: 54 bases, read in frame from base 1. According to the germline V gene (reference sequence), CDR1 reads MNHNY and CDR2 reads SVGAGI.